This T cell receptor (beta chain) derives from a study of blood T cell repertoires in COVID-19. The repertoire was sequenced with immunoSEQ multiplex PCR; TCRdb's copy has only in-frame clones and lacks some. Of about 180,000 clones in the sample, approximately 80% were seen once. The CDR3 consists of 13 residues. V was pared by 5 bases and J by 3 bases, with 1 base of the junction left unmatched. CDR1 is MDHEN, CDR2 SYDVKM, per germline. Self-reported history from a screening survey and questionnaire set each donor's cohort. What was sequenced was PBMCs or T cells enriched from blood (not recorded which). The sequence was collected from a man between 60 and 75 years old who had been exposed to COVID-19. This chain links TRBV28 with TRBJ2-1; 7 bases are shared with TRBD2. DNA of the CDR3: TGTGCCAGCAGTACTAGCGACTACAATGAGCAGTTCTTC. This translates into CASSTSDYNEQFF.